The 2 T cell receptor beta chains reported below all come from one sample, sequenced in a study of blood T cell repertoires in COVID-19. Sequencing used immunoSEQ multiplex PCR; TCRdb keeps in-frame clones, though not all of them. The sample has 250,000 to 350,000 clones; around nine tenths are singletons. Sequenced sample: peripheral blood. Receptor source: a woman between 55 and 75 years old with acute or convalescent COVID-19.

The chain links TRBV2 to TRBJ2-2; D is unresolved. V shed 6 bases and J shed 6 bases, with 5 bases lying between them. The CDR3 spans 11 residues. The V gene's germline CDR1 is SNHLY and CDR2 FYNNEI. This chain's CDR3 is CASRSAGELFF. The CDR3 DNA reads TGTGCCAGCAGGTCGGCCGGGGAGCTGTTTTTT.

The chain joins TRBV2 to TRBJ1-3; D is perhaps TRBD1 (6 bases). Trimming shortened V by 4 bases and J by 4 bases, and 23 bases separated the two germline ends. The V gene's germline CDR1 is SNHLY and CDR2 FYNNEI. The CDR3 sequence is 18 residues long. In nucleotides, the CDR3 is TGTGCCAGCAGTGCAGACGCGGGGGCAACAGGGAGAGGAAACACCATATATTTT. As protein: CASSADAGATGRGNTIYF.